This TCR beta chain was profiled in a study of T cell responses to AZD1222 COVID-19 vaccine. Generated by immunoSEQ multiplex PCR, the TCRdb table keeps only in-frame clones and is missing some. The data show about 150,000 clones, 90% to 95% seen once. J gave up 8 bases and V 5 bases, and 5 bases lay outside the gene matches. The CDR3 contains 12 residues. CDR1 is SEHNR, CDR2 FQNEAQ, per germline (reference sequence). Whole-study findings and limits: The repertoires were collected only after the peak T cell response.

Pooling of second doses given at about 4 or about 12 weeks was done. For this clone: Its specificity is not known.

The specimen was peripheral blood, collected 28 days after the second AZD1222 dose. The V gene is TRBV7-9, the J gene TRBJ1-2, with 7 bases lining up with TRBD1. The clonotype was recovered from an adult who received the AZD1222 COVID-19 vaccine. CDR3 amino acids: CASSQDRRGYTF. In DNA, the CDR3 is TGTGCCAGCAGCCAGGACAGGCGGGGCTACACCTTC.